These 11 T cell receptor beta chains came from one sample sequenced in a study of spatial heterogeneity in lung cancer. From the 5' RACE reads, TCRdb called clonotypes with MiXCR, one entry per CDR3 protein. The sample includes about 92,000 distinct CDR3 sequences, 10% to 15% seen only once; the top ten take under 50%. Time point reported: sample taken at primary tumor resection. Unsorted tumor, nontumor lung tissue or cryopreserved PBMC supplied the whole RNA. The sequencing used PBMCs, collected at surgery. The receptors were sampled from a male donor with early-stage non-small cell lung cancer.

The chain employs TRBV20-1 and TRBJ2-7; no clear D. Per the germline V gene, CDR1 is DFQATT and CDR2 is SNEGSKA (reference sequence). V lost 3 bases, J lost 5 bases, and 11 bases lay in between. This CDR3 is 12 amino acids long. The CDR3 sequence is CSASRRQHEQYF. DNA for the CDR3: TGCAGTGCTAGTAGAAGGCAGCACGAGCAGTACTTC.

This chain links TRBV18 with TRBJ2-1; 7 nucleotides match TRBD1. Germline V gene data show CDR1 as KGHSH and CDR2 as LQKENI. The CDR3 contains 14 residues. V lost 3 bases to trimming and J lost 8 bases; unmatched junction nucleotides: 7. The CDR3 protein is CASSPQGVGDEQFF. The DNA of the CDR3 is TGTGCCAGCTCACCCCAGGGGGTAGGCGATGAGCAGTTCTTC.

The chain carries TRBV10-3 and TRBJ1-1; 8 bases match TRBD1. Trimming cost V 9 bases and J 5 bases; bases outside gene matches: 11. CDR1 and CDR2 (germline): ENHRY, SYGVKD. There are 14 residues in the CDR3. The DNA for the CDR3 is TGTGCCATTTCGTCATCACAGGGGGATACTGAAGCTTTCTTT. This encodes CAISSSQGDTEAFF.

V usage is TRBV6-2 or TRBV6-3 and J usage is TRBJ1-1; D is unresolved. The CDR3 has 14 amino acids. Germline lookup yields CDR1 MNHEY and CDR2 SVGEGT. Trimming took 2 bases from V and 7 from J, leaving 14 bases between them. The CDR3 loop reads CASSYRSGNIEAFF. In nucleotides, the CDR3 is TGTGCCAGCAGTTACAGGTCGGGGAATATTGAAGCTTTCTTT.

CDR3 loop: CAIGQPQHF. In DNA, the CDR3 is TGTGCCATCGGTCAGCCCCAGCATTTT. The chain has TRBV10-3 and TRBJ1-5; no clear D gene. Deletions cut 8 bases from V and 6 bases from J, with 2 bases between. This CDR3 contains 9 residues. The germline gives CDR1 ENHRY, CDR2 SYGVKD.

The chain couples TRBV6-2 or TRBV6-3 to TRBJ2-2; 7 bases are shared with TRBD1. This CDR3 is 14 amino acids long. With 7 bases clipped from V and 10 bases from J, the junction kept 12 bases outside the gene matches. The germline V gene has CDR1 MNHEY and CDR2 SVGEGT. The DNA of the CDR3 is TGTGCCAGCAACTCGGGACAGCTAACGCTGGAGCTGTTTTTT. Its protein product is CASNSGQLTLELFF.

The DNA of the CDR3 is TGTGCCACCGGAAAGAGGGCTTGGGACACTGAAGCTTTCTTT. It specifies CATGKRAWDTEAFF. The V call is TRBV19, the J call TRBJ1-1, with D unresolved. CDR3 size: 14 residues. CDR1 and CDR2 (germline): LNHDA, SQIVND (reference sequence). Between the trimmed V and J ends, which lost 10 bases and 3 bases, there was a span of 18 bases.

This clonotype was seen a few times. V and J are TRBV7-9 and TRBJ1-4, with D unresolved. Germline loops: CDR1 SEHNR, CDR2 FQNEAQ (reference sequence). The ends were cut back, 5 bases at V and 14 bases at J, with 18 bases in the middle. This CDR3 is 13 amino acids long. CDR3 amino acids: CASSESQFTALFF. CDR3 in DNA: TGTGCCAGCAGCGAATCCCAGTTTACAGCTCTGTTTTTT.

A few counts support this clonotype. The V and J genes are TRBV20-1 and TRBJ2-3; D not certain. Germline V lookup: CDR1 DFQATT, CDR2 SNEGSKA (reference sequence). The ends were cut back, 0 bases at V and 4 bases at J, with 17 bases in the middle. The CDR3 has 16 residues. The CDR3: CSARDPKQMGSDTQYF. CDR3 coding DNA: TGCAGTGCTAGAGACCCGAAACAAATGGGGTCAGATACGCAGTATTTT.

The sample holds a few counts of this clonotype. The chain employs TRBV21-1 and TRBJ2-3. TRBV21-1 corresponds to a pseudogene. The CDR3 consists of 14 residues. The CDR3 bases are TGTGCCAGCAGCAAAGGGCTAGGCCCAGATACGCAGTATTTT. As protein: CASSKGLGPDTQYF.

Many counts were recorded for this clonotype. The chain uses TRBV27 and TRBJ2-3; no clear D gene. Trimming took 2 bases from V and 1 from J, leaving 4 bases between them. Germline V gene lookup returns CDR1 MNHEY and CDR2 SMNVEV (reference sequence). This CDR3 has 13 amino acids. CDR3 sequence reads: CASSLRGTDTQYF. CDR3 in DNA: TGTGCCAGCAGTTTACGGGGCACAGATACGCAGTATTTT.